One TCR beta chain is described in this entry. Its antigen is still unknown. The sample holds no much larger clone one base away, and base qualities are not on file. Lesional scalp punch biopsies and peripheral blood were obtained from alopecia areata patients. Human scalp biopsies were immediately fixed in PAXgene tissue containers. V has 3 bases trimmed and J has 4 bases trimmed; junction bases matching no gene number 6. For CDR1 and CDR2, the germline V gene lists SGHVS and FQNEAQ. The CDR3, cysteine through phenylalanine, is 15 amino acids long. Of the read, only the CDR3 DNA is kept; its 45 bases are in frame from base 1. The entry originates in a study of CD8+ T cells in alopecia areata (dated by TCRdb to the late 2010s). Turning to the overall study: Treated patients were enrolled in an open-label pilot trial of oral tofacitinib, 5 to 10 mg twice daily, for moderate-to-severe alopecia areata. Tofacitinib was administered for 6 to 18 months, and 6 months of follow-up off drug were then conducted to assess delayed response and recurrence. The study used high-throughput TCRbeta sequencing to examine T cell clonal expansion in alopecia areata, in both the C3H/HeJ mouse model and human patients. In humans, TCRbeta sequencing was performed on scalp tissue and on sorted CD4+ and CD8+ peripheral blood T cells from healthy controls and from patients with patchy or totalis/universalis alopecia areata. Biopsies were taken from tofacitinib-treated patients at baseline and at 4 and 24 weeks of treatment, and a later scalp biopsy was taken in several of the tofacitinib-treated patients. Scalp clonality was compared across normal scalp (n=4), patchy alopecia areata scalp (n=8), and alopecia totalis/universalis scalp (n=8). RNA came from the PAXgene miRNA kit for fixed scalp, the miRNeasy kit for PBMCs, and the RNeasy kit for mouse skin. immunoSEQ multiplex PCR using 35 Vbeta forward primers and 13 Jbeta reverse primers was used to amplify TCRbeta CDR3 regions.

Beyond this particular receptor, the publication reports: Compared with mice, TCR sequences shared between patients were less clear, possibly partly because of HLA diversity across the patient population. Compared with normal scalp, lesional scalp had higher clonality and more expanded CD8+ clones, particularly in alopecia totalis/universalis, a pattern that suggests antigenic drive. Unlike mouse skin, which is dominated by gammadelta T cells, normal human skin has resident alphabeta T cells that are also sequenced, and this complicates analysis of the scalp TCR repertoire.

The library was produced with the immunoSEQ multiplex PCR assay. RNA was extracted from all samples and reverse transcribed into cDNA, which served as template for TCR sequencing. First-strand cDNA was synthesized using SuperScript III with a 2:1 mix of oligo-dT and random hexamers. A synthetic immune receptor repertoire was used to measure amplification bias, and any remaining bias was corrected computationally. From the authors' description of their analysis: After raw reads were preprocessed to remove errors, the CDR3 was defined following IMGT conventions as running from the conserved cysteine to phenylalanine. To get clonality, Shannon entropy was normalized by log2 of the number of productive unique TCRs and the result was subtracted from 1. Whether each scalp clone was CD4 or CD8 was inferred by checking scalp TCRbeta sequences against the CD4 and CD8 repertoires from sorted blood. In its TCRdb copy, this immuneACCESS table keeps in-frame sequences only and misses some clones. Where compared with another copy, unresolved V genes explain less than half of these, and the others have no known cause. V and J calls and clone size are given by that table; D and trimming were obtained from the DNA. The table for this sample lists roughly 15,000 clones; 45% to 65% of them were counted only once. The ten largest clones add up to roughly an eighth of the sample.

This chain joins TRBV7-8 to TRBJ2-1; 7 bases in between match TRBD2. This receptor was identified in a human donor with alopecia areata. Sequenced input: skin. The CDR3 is CASSLAGVGYNEQFF. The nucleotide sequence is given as TGTGCCAGCAGCTTGGCGGGAGTTGGGTACAATGAGCAGTTCTTC.